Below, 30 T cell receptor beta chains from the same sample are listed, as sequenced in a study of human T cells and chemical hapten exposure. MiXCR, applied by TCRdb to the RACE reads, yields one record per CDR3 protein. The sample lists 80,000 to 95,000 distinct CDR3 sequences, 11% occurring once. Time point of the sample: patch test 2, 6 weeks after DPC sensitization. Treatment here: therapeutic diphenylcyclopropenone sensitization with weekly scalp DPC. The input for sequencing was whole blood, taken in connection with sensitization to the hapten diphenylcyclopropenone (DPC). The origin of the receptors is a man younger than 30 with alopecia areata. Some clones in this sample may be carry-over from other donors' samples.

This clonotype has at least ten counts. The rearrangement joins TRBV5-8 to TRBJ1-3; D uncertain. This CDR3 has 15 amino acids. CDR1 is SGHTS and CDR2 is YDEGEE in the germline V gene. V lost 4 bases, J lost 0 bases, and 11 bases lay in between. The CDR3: CASSMTGGSGNTIYF. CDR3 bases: TGTGCCAGCAGCATGACGGGCGGCTCTGGAAACACCATATATTTT.

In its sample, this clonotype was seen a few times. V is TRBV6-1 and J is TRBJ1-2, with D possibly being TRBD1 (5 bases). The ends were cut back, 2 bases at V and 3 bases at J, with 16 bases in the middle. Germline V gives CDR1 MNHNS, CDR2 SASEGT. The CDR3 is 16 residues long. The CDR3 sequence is CASSEIPRDFYYGYTF. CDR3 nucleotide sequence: TGTGCCAGCAGTGAAATCCCCCGGGACTTCTACTATGGCTACACCTTC.

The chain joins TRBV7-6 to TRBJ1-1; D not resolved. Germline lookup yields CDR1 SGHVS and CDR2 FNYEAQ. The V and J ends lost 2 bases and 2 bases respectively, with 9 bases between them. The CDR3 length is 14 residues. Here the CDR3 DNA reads TGTGCCAGCAGCTTACAAGTGGGAAACACTGAAGCTTTCTTT. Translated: CASSLQVGNTEAFF. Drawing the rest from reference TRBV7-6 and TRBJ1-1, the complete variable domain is GAGVSQSPRYKVTKRGQDVALRCDPISGHVSLYWYRQALGQGPEFLTYFNYEAQQDKSGLPNDRFSAERPEGSISTLTIQRTEQRDSAMYRCASSLQVGNTEAFFGQGTRLTVV.

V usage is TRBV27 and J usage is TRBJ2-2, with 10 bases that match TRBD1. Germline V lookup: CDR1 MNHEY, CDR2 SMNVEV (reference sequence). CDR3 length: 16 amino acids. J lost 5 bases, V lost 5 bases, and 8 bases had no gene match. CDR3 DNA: TGTGCCAGCAGTATAGGACAGGGGGATCGTACCGGGGAGCTGTTTTTT. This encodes CASSIGQGDRTGELFF.

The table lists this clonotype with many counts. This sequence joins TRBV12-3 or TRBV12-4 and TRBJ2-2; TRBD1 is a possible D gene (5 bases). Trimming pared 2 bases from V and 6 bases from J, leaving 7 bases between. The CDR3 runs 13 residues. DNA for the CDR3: TGTGCCAGCAGTTTACCAGGGTCCGGGGAGCTGTTTTTT. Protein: CASSLPGSGELFF.

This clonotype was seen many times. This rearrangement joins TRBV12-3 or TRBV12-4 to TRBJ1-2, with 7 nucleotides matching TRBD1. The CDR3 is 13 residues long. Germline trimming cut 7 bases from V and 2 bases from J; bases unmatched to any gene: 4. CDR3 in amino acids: CASTMTGNYGYTF. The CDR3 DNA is TGTGCCAGCACCATGACAGGGAACTATGGCTACACCTTC.

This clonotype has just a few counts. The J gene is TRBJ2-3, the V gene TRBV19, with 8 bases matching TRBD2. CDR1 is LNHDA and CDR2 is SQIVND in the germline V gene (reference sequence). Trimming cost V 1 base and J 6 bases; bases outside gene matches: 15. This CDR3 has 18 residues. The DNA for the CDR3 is TGTGCCAGTAGTATAGCCCTTCTAGCGGGTTTATCCGGGGATACGCAGTATTTT. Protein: CASSIALLAGLSGDTQYF.

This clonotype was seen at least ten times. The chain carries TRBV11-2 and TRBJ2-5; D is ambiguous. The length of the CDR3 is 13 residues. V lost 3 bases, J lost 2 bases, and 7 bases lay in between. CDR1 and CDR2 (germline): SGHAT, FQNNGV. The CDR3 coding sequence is TGTGCCAGCAGCTTCGGCGATCAAGAGACCCAGTACTTC. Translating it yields CASSFGDQETQYF.

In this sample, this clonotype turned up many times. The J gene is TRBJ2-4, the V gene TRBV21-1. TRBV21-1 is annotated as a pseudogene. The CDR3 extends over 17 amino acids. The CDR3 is CASSSETTKGNKNIQYF. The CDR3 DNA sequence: TGTGCCAGCAGCTCCGAGACAACCAAGGGAAACAAAAACATTCAGTACTTC.

CDR3 bases: TGTGCCAGCAGTCCAGAAGGGGACAGGGGGCAAGAGACCCAGTACTTC. It encodes CASSPEGDRGQETQYF. This rearrangement joins TRBV7-7 to TRBJ2-5; 11 bases match TRBD1. V dropped 6 bases and J dropped 2; count of bases not matched to a gene: 8. CDR3 length: 16 amino acids. Per germline, CDR1 SSHAT and CDR2 FNYEAQ (reference sequence).

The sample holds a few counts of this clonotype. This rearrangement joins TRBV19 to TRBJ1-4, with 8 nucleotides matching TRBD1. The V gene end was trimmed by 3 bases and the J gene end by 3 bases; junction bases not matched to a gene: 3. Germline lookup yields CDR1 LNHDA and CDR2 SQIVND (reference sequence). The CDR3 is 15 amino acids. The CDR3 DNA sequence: TGTGCCAGTAGTATTCTGGGACAGGCTAATGAAAAACTGTTTTTT. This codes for CASSILGQANEKLFF.

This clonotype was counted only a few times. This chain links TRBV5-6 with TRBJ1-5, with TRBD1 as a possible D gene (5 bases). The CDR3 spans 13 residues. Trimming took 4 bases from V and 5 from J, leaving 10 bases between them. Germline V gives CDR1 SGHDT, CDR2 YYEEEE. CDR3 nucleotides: TGTGCCAGCAGCATTGAGGGACATCAGCCCCAGCATTTT. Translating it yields CASSIEGHQPQHF.

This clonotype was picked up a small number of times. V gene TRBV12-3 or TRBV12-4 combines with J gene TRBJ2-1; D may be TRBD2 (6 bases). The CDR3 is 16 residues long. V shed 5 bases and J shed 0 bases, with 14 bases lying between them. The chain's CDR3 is CASSTHAGSSYNEQFF. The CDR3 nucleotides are TGTGCCAGCAGTACCCATGCGGGGAGCTCCTACAATGAGCAGTTCTTC.

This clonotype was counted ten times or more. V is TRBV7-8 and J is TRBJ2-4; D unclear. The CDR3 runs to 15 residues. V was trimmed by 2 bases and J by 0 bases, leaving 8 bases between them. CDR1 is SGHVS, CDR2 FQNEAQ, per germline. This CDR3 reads CASSLHWVAKNIQYF. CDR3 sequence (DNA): TGTGCCAGCAGCTTACACTGGGTAGCCAAAAACATTCAGTACTTC.

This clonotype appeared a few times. CDR3 amino acids: CASSLGGARLFEQYF. Written as DNA, the CDR3 is TGTGCCAGCAGCTTGGGCGGGGCGAGGCTCTTCGAGCAGTACTTC. The chain links TRBV7-2 to TRBJ2-7, with D perhaps matching TRBD2 (6 bases). The CDR3 length is 15 residues. Trimming removed 3 bases from V and 6 bases from J, with 18 bases in between. CDR1 and CDR2 (germline): SGHTA, FQGNSA.

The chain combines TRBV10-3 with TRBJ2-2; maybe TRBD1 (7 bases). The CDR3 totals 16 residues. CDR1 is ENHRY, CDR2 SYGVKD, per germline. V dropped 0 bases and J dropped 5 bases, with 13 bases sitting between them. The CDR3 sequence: CAISESPGGRTGELFF. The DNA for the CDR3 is TGTGCCATCAGTGAGTCTCCAGGGGGGCGGACCGGGGAGCTGTTTTTT.

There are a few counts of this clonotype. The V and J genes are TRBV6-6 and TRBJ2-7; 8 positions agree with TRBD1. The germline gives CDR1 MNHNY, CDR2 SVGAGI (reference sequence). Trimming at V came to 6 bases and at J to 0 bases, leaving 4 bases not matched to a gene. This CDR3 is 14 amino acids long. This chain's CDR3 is CASRPDRASYEQYF. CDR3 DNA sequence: TGTGCCAGCAGACCGGACAGGGCCTCCTACGAGCAGTACTTC.

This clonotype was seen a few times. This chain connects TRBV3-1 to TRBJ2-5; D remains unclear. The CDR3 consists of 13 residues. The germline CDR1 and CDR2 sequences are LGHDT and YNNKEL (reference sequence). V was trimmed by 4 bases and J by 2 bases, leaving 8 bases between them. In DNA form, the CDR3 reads TGTGCCAGCAGCCTGGACCATCAAGAGACCCAGTACTTC. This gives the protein CASSLDHQETQYF.

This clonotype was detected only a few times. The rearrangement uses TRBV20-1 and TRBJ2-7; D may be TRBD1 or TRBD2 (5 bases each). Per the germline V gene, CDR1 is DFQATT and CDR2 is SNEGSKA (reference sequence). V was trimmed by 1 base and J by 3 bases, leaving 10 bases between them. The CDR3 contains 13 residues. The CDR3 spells CSARGTLDYEQYF. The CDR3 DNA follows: TGCAGTGCTAGAGGGACACTAGACTACGAGCAGTACTTC.

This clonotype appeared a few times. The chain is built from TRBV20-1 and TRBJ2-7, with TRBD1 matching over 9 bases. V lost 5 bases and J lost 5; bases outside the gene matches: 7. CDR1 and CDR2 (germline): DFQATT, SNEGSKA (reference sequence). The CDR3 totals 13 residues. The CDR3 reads CSASDRGFHEQYF. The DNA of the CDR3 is TGCAGTGCTTCTGACAGGGGGTTCCACGAGCAGTACTTC.

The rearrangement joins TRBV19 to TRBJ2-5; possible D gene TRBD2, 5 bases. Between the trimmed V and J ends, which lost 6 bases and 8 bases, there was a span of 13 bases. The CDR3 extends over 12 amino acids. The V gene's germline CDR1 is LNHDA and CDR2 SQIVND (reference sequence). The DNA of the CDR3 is TGTGCCAGTAGGGGAGACCCTCGAACCCAGTACTTC. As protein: CASRGDPRTQYF.

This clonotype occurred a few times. The CDR3: CSARSPSGGVYEQYF. CDR3 coding DNA: TGCAGTGCTAGATCCCCTAGCGGGGGGGTCTACGAGCAGTACTTC. J is TRBJ2-7 and V is TRBV20-1; 12 positions match TRBD2. CDR1 is DFQATT and CDR2 is SNEGSKA in the germline V gene (reference sequence). The CDR3 has 15 amino acids. J gave up 3 bases and V 2 bases, and 5 bases lay outside the gene matches.

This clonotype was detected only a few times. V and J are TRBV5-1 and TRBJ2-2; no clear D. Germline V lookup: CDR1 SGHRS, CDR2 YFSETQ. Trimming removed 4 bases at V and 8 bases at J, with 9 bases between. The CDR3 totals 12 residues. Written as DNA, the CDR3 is TGCGCCAGCAGCCCACCTGGGGGGGAGCTGTTTTTT. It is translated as CASSPPGGELFF.

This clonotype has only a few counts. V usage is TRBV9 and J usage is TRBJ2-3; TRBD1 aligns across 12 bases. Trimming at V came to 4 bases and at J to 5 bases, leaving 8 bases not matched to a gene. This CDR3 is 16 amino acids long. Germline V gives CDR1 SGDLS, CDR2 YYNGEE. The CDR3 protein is CASSMGQGAPIDTQYF. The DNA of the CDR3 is TGTGCCAGCAGCATGGGACAGGGGGCTCCCATAGATACGCAGTATTTT.

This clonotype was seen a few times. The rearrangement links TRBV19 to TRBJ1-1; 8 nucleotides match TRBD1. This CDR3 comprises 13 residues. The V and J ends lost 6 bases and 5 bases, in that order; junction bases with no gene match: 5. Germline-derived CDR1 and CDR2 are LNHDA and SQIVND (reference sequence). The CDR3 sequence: CASRTGVGTEAFF. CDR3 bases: TGTGCCAGTAGGACAGGGGTCGGGACTGAAGCTTTCTTT.

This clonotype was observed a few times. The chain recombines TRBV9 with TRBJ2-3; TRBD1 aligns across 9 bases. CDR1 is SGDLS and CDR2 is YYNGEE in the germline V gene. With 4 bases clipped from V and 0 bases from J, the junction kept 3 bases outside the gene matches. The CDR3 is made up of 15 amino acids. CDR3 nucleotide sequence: TGTGCCAGCAGCATACAGGGGGCGAGCACAGATACGCAGTATTTT. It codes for CASSIQGASTDTQYF.

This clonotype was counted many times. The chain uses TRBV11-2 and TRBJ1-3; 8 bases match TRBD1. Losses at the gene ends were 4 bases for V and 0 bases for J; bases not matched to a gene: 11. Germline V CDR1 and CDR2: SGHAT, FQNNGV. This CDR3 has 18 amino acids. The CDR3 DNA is TGTGCCAGCAGCTCCCTAGGACAGGGAAAAGACTCTGGAAACACCATATATTTT. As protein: CASSSLGQGKDSGNTIYF.

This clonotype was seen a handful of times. The CDR3 sequence: CASRLSGEFNYGYTF. CDR3 DNA: TGTGCCAGTAGGTTAAGCGGGGAATTTAACTATGGCTACACCTTC. The chain uses TRBV19 and TRBJ1-2; D is unresolved. This CDR3 has 15 residues. Between the trimmed V and J ends, which lost 6 bases and 1 base, there was a span of 15 bases. Germline CDR1 and CDR2: LNHDA and SQIVND (reference sequence).

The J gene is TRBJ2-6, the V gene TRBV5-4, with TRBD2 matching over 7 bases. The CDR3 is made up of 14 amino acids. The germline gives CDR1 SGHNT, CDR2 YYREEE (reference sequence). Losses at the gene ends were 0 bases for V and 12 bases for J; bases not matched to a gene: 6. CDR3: CASSLDPSGGVLTF. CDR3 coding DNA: TGTGCCAGCAGCTTGGATCCTAGCGGAGGCGTCCTGACTTTC.

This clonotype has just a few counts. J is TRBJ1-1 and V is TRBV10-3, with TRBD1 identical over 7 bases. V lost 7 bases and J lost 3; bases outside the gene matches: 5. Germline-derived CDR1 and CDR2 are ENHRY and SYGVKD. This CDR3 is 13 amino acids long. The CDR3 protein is CAIIRQGDTEAFF. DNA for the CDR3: TGTGCCATCATCAGACAGGGCGACACTGAAGCTTTCTTT.